Each of the 13 T cell receptor beta chains below was sequenced from the same sample in a study of blood T cells in healthy people across ages (dated by TCRdb to the mid-2010s). Library generation was performed with 5' RACE. The instrument was an Illumina HiSeq 2500. A second roughly 6 to 12 cycle PCR used a sample-barcoded 5' primer and a J-beta primer mix. TCRdb reprocessed the public reads (quality trimming at Q25 with fastp, clone calling with MiXCR) and kept in-frame beta chains. For every CDR3 protein sequence, its rows merge into one entry that carries the most common genes and DNA. This sample has roughly 1.5 million distinct CDR3 sequences in its table, and approximately 43% of those were observed once. The top ten clonotypes cover approximately 4% of the sample. Specimen: blood. The receptor set was obtained from a woman in her late teens or twenties in good health.

V is TRBV27 and J is TRBJ1-4; D possibly corresponds to TRBD1 (6 bases). V dropped 3 bases and J dropped 0 bases, with 11 bases sitting between them. Germline V gene sequence: CDR1 MNHEY, CDR2 SMNVEV (reference sequence). This CDR3 contains 16 residues. The CDR3 is CASSFSGTTTNEKLFF. The CDR3 nucleotides are TGTGCCAGCAGTTTTTCTGGGACAACAACTAATGAAAAACTGTTTTTT.

V and J are TRBV6-1 and TRBJ2-3; possible D gene TRBD2, 6 bases. CDR1 and CDR2 from the germline V gene are MNHNS and SASEGT. The CDR3 sequence is 17 residues long. Trimming took off 3 bases at V and 2 bases at J, with 18 bases between the two ends. The CDR3 reads CASSDELRERVTDTQYF. As DNA, the CDR3 is TGTGCCAGCAGTGATGAGCTGAGGGAGCGGGTCACAGATACGCAGTATTTT.

This clonotype has ten or more counts. This rearrangement joins TRBV6-5 to TRBJ2-7, with 9 nucleotides matching TRBD2. This CDR3 contains 14 residues. In germline, CDR1 is MNHEY, CDR2 SVGAGI. With 6 bases clipped from V and 0 bases from J, the junction kept 3 bases outside the gene matches. CDR3 sequence: CASSGTSLSYEQYF. CDR3 DNA: TGTGCCAGCAGCGGGACTAGCCTCTCCTACGAGCAGTACTTC.

The chain couples TRBV12-3 or TRBV12-4 to TRBJ1-4; no definite D call. The CDR3 contains 15 residues. Trimming removed 5 bases from V and 7 bases from J, with 17 bases in between. CDR3: CASSTTRQIGEKLFF. The DNA for the CDR3 is TGTGCCAGCAGTACCACCCGACAAATAGGTGAAAAACTGTTTTTT.

This chain joins TRBV30 and TRBJ2-3; D remains unclear. Germline CDR1 is GTSNPN and CDR2 is SVGIG (reference sequence). The germline V and J ends were trimmed by 3 bases and 4 bases, with 11 bases remaining between them. This CDR3 contains 13 residues. CDR3 nucleotides: TGTGCCTGGAGCGCCACTTCCGCAGATACGCAGTATTTT. Encoded protein: CAWSATSADTQYF.

This chain uses TRBV11-2 with TRBJ2-1, with 10 bases aligning to TRBD1. Germline trimming cut 0 bases from V and 6 bases from J; bases unmatched to any gene: 5. Germline values: CDR1 SGHAT, CDR2 FQNNGV. The CDR3 contains 16 residues. The CDR3 region has the DNA TGTGCCAGCAGCTTAGATATGACAGGGGGCCTCAATGAGCAGTTCTTC. It yields the protein CASSLDMTGGLNEQFF.

A word on this clonotype: Sequence at one end of the junction differs from germline and may be a read error. This sequence joins TRBV18 and TRBJ2-5, with 7 positions matching TRBD1. The germline gives CDR1 KGHSH, CDR2 LQKENI. This CDR3 is built from 14 residues. CDR3 sequence: CAGSPGTVQETQYF. The CDR3 DNA follows: TGTGCCGGCTCGCCCGGGACAGTCCAAGAGACCCAGTACTTC.

The V gene is TRBV5-8, the J gene TRBJ1-5, with D uncertain. With 1 base removed from V and 0 bases from J, the gap between germline ends came to 8 bases. Germline V gene sequence: CDR1 SGHTS, CDR2 YDEGEE. The CDR3 has 15 residues. This chain's CDR3 is CASSLISYSNQPQHF. CDR3 coding DNA: TGTGCCAGCAGCTTGATCAGCTATAGCAATCAGCCCCAGCATTTT.

This clonotype has just a few counts. The V and J genes are TRBV28 and TRBJ2-7, with D hard to call. The germline gives CDR1 MDHEN, CDR2 SYDVKM. The CDR3 is 12 residues long. The ends were cut back, 10 bases at V and 7 bases at J, with 17 bases in the middle. The CDR3 DNA is TGTGCCACAAGGGCGTTGGGCAATGAGCAGTACTTC. Protein sequence: CATRALGNEQYF.

This clonotype was recorded once. The chain has TRBV29-1 and TRBJ2-2; 10 bases align to TRBD2. The CDR3 totals 17 residues. J gave up 4 bases and V 4 bases, and 12 bases lay outside the gene matches. CDR1 and CDR2 from the germline V gene are SQVTM and ANQGSEA. The CDR3 region has the DNA TGCAGCGTTGTGAGCGGGAGGGCCAAACTGAGCACCGGGGAGCTGTTTTTT. Its protein product is CSVVSGRAKLSTGELFF.

This clonotype has a count of ten or more. The rearrangement uses TRBV25-1 and TRBJ2-1; 7 positions agree with TRBD2. Germline CDR1 reads MGHDK; CDR2 reads SYGVNS. V gave up 2 bases and J gave up 2 bases; unmatched junction bases: 3. The CDR3 extends over 15 amino acids. This CDR3 is CASSEPGGTYNEQFF. CDR3 coding DNA: TGTGCCAGCAGTGAACCCGGGGGGACCTACAATGAGCAGTTCTTC.

The CDR3 region has the DNA TGTGCCAGCAGTGTGCTGGGGCCCAATGAGCAGTTCTTC. Encoded protein: CASSVLGPNEQFF. This chain joins TRBV12-3 or TRBV12-4 and TRBJ2-1, with D possibly being TRBD1 (5 bases). Trimming cost V 5 bases and J 6 bases, with 11 bases left between them. The CDR3 extends over 13 amino acids.

This sequence joins TRBV20-1 and TRBJ2-1; the D call may be TRBD1 or TRBD2 (5 bases each). CDR3 length: 15 amino acids. V lost 5 bases, J lost 3 bases, and 17 bases lay in between. CDR1 and CDR2 (germline): DFQATT, SNEGSKA (reference sequence). The CDR3 nucleotides read TGCAGTGCTCCGAGGGCCGGGACCGACTACAATGAGCAGTTCTTC. Translating it yields CSAPRAGTDYNEQFF.